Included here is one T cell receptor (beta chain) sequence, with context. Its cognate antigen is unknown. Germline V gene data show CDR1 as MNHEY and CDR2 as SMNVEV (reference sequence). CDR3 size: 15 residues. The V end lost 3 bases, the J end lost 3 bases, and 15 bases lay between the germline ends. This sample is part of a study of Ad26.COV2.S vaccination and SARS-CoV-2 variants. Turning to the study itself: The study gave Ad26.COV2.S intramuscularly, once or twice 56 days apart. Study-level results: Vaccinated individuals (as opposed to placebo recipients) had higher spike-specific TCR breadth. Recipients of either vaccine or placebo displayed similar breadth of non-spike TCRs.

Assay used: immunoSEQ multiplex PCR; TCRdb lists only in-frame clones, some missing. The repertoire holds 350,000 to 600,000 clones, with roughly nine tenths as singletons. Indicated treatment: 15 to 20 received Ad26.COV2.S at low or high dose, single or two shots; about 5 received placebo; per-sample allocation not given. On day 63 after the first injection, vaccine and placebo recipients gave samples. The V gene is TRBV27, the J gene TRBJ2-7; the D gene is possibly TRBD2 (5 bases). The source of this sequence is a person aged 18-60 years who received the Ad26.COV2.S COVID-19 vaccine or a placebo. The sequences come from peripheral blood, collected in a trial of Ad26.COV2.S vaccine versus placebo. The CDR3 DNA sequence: TGTGCCAGCAGTTTTATGGGGAGTAAGAACTACGAGCAGTACTTC. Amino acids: CASSFMGSKNYEQYF.